Listed below are T cell receptor beta chains from one sample, sequenced in a study of blood T cell repertoires in COVID-19. Measured with immunoSEQ multiplex PCR; TCRdb has only the in-frame clones, and not every one. The table shows fewer than 250,000 clones, with roughly 81% occurring only once. The sequenced sample consisted of peripheral blood. Source of these receptors: a man aged 50-60 years with acute or convalescent COVID-19. Each CDR3 is given with its conserved first and last residue. A D gene is named only where the DNA matches it firmly. Clone size, where shown, is once, few, many, or a class for clones that have expanded.

cdr3_nt	cdr3_aa	clone_size	d_call	j_call	v_call
TGTGCCAGCAGTTTAATAGGGGTAGTCGAAGATACGCAGTATTTT	CASSLIGVVEDTQYF	.	.	TRBJ2-3	TRBV28
TGTGCCAGTAGTTCCGGGACAGCCTTGGACGAGCAGTACTTC	CASSSGTALDEQYF	.	TRBD1	TRBJ2-7	TRBV19
TGTGCCAGTAGTCCATCGACAGGGGGCTTCTATGGCTACACCTTC	CASSPSTGGFYGYTF	.	TRBD1	TRBJ1-2	TRBV19
TGTGCCAGCAGCCAAGTGGGGGGAGGCGAAAAACTGTTTTTT	CASSQVGGGEKLFF	.	.	TRBJ1-4	TRBV3-1/TRBV3-2
TGTGCCAGCAGCTCTATATGGCGGGGGAACTATGGCTACACCTTC	CASSSIWRGNYGYTF	.	.	TRBJ1-2	TRBV11-2
TGTGCCAGTATTCTGACTAGCGGGGGTTACACCGGGGAGCTGTTTTTT	CASILTSGGYTGELFF	.	TRBD2	TRBJ2-2	TRBV19
TGTGCCAGCAGCCCAGAACCGCTGGGACTAGCGGGGGGGTACAATGAGCAGTTCTTC	CASSPEPLGLAGGYNEQFF	.	TRBD2	TRBJ2-1	TRBV7-3
TGTGCCAGCAGTCTACAGGGTAAGCAGCCCCAGCATTTT	CASSLQGKQPQHF	.	.	TRBJ1-5	TRBV6-5
TGTGCCAGCAGTTACCCCCGGGACAACTCTGGAAACACCATATATTTT	CASSYPRDNSGNTIYF	.	.	TRBJ1-3	TRBV6-6
TGTGCCACCAGTGATTTCGGACAGGGGGCCGTTGGGGCCAACGTCCTGACTTTC	CATSDFGQGAVGANVLTF	few	TRBD1	TRBJ2-6	TRBV24-1
TGTGCCAGCTCACCTTTAGGGACAGGGGGGAACACTGAAGCTTTCTTT	CASSPLGTGGNTEAFF	once	TRBD1	TRBJ1-1	TRBV18
TGTGCCAGCAGCTGGCTGGAGGGGCACTATGGCTACACCTTC	CASSWLEGHYGYTF	.	.	TRBJ1-2	TRBV7-9
TGTGCCAGCAGCTTGGGTGCGGTTGAAGCTTTCTTT	CASSLGAVEAFF	.	.	TRBJ1-1	TRBV7-8
TGTGCCAGTAGTAAGGGGGAAGAGGTGTATCGCTACACCTTC	CASSKGEEVYRYTF	.	.	TRBJ1-2	TRBV19
TGTGCCAGCAGCCAGAGCAGGGCGCGAGGAGGCTACACCTTC	CASSQSRARGGYTF	.	.	TRBJ1-2	TRBV14
TGTGCCAGCAGCTCGGGACTAGCGGGAGATGTTGGTGAGCAGTTCTTC	CASSSGLAGDVGEQFF	.	TRBD2	TRBJ2-1	TRBV5-8
TGTGCCAGCAGCTTACTGGGTGGGGGGAGCTGGGAGACCCAGTACTTC	CASSLLGGGSWETQYF	.	.	TRBJ2-5	TRBV7-8
TGTGCCAGTAGGGTAACAGGGGCGTCCTACAATGAGCAGTTCTTC	CASRVTGASYNEQFF	.	TRBD1	TRBJ2-1	TRBV19
TGTGCCAGCAGTAGTCAGGGGGCCGGATCACCCCTCCACTTT	CASSSQGAGSPLHF	few	TRBD1	TRBJ1-6	TRBV27
TGTGCCAGCAGCTTAGATTGGGGAGGCAATCAGCCCCAGCATTTT	CASSLDWGGNQPQHF	few	.	TRBJ1-5	TRBV11-2
TGCAGCTCCTTCCTCACGGGTCACGGGTCCCCAGATACGCAGTATTTT	CSSFLTGHGSPDTQYF	.	.	TRBJ2-3	TRBV29-1
TGTGCCAGCAGCCGAGACCGGGGCTACACCTTC	CASSRDRGYTF	.	.	TRBJ1-2	TRBV3-1/TRBV3-2
TGTGCCTGGAGTGCGGTCTCCTATAATTCACCCCTCCACTTT	CAWSAVSYNSPLHF	.	.	TRBJ1-6	TRBV30
TGTGCCAGCAGCGCGGGGGACGGAGCTAACTATGGCTACACCTTC	CASSAGDGANYGYTF	.	.	TRBJ1-2	TRBV9
TGTGCCAGTAGTCTACTAGCGGGCAATGCCTACGAGCAGTACTTC	CASSLLAGNAYEQYF	.	TRBD2	TRBJ2-7	TRBV19
TGTGCCAGCAGCTTGCCGGTAGCTAACTATGGCTACACCTTC	CASSLPVANYGYTF	many	.	TRBJ1-2	TRBV7-9
TGTGCCTGGGACTCGGGGGGGCAGACCTATGGCTACACCTTC	CAWDSGGQTYGYTF	once	.	TRBJ1-2	TRBV30
TGTGCCAGCAGCCGAAGGGGACTAGCGGGAGCGAAAGAGACCCAGTACTTC	CASSRRGLAGAKETQYF	.	TRBD2	TRBJ2-5	TRBV2
TGTGCCACCCTCCGGGCCTGGAGGGATTCACCCCTCCACTTT	CATLRAWRDSPLHF	.	.	TRBJ1-6	TRBV2
TGTGCCAGCAGCTTAGAGGCGGGAGGTGAGCAGTACTTC	CASSLEAGGEQYF	.	TRBD2	TRBJ2-7	TRBV11-3
TGCGCCAGCAGTCGCAGTCTGAACACTGAAGCTTTCTTT	CASSRSLNTEAFF	once	.	TRBJ1-1	TRBV5-1
TGTGCCAGCTGCCGGAGCGGGAGTGGGAACACCGGGGAGCTGTTTTTT	CASCRSGSGNTGELFF	few	TRBD2	TRBJ2-2	TRBV28
TGCGCCAGCAGCTTGGCGGGGGATCAGCCCCAGCATTTT	CASSLAGDQPQHF	once	.	TRBJ1-5	TRBV5-1
TGCGCCAGCAGTGATGTGGTCCAGCGGGATTTCGGAGATACGCAGTATTTT	CASSDVVQRDFGDTQYF	.	TRBD2	TRBJ2-3	TRBV10-1
TGTGCCAGCAGCCACAGGGCCGGGGAGCTGTTTTTT	CASSHRAGELFF	.	.	TRBJ2-2	TRBV7-6
TGTGCCAGCTCACCGGGAGGGCTCGAGCAGTACTTC	CASSPGGLEQYF	once	TRBD2	TRBJ2-7	TRBV18
TGTGCCAGCTCACGTTCGACAGGGGAACAATACGAGCAGTACTTC	CASSRSTGEQYEQYF	.	TRBD1	TRBJ2-7	TRBV18
TGCAGCGTTGGTTACAGGCAGAATGAAAAACTGTTTTTT	CSVGYRQNEKLFF	.	.	TRBJ1-4	TRBV29-1
TGTGCCAGCACACGGAACTATGGCTACACCTTC	CASTRNYGYTF	.	.	TRBJ1-2	TRBV2
TGCGCCAGCAGCTTCGTCAATGAGCAGTTCTTC	CASSFVNEQFF	.	.	TRBJ2-1	TRBV5-1
TGCGCCAGCAGCCAGAGGCCAGGGGAGCAGCCCCAGCATTTT	CASSQRPGEQPQHF	once	.	TRBJ1-5	TRBV4-1
TGCGCCAGCAGTAACAGCTACGAGCAGTACTTC	CASSNSYEQYF	many	.	TRBJ2-7	TRBV10-1
TGTGCCAGCAGTTTCACCTACGAGCAGTACTTC	CASSFTYEQYF	few	.	TRBJ2-7	TRBV28
TGTGCCAGCAGCTTATCTGGGGGGAGGGCCAGCACAGATACGCAGTATTTT	CASSLSGGRASTDTQYF	.	TRBD2	TRBJ2-3	TRBV7-8
TGTGCCAGCAGCTTAGGGCCTGAAGCTTTCTTT	CASSLGPEAFF	.	.	TRBJ1-1	TRBV11-3
TGTGCCAGTAGCCCCCTATCGGGGGGGGGTAGCAATCAGCCCCAGCATTTT	CASSPLSGGGSNQPQHF	.	.	TRBJ1-5	TRBV19
TGTGCCAGCAGCCATTCTTCTACAACTAATGAAAAACTGTTTTTT	CASSHSSTTNEKLFF	.	.	TRBJ1-4	TRBV14
TGTGCCAGCAGCCCAGAGGGGGGGGGCTCCTACAATGAGCAGTTCTTC	CASSPEGGGSYNEQFF	.	.	TRBJ2-1	TRBV9